Shown below are 13 T cell receptor beta chains from a single sample sequenced in a study of shared T cell receptors in the human thymus. Sequencing used immunoSEQ multiplex PCR; TCRdb keeps in-frame clones, though not all of them. The repertoire holds hundreds of thousands of clones, with around 87% as singletons. These same records also appear under a second study, on human thymus T cells.

The sequencing input was thymocytes. The receptors stem from a boy under three years old with a congenital heart defect.

V gene TRBV25-1 combines with J gene TRBJ1-4; D is uncertain. The CDR3 length is 15 residues. CDR1 and CDR2 from the germline V gene are MGHDK and SYGVNS. V was cut by 1 base and J by 3 bases, with 9 bases left in between. CDR3 DNA sequence: TGTGCCAGCAGTGAATCGGGAGGTTCTAATGAAAAACTGTTTTTT. Protein: CASSESGGSNEKLFF. Filled out from reference TRBV25-1 and TRBJ1-4, the complete variable domain reads EADIYQTPRYLVIGTGKKITLECSQTMGHDKMYWYQQDPGMELHLIHYSYGVNSTEKGDLSSESTVSRIRTEHFPLTLESARPSHTSQYLCASSESGGSNEKLFFGSGTQLSVL.

This clone turned up a few times. The V call is TRBV7-6, the J call TRBJ2-3; 9 bases match TRBD1. The CDR3 sequence is 15 residues long. Germline-derived CDR1 and CDR2 are SGHVS and FNYEAQ. The V segment lost 5 bases and the J segment 4 bases; nucleotides outside the gene matches: 7. This CDR3 is CASSGTGNGSDTQYF. The CDR3 nucleotides read TGTGCCAGCAGCGGGACAGGGAATGGCTCAGATACGCAGTATTTT.

The chain is built from TRBV11-3 and TRBJ1-3; 9 positions agree with TRBD1. J gave up 2 bases and V 4 bases, and 3 bases lay outside the gene matches. CDR3 size: 15 residues. CDR1 and CDR2 from the germline V gene are SGHNT and YENEEA. In nucleotides, the CDR3 is TGTGCCAGCAGCTGGGGACAGGGCACTGGAAACACCATATATTTT. Amino acid sequence: CASSWGQGTGNTIYF.

V and J are TRBV11-2 and TRBJ2-7; a possible D gene is TRBD1 (5 bases). The CDR3 is 15 residues long. The ends were cut back, 0 bases at V and 2 bases at J, with 11 bases in the middle. Germline CDR1 SGHAT, CDR2 FQNNGV. The CDR3 sequence: CASSLEGQRTYEQYF. In DNA, the CDR3 is TGTGCCAGCAGCTTAGAGGGGCAGAGAACCTACGAGCAGTACTTC.

This clone showed up just a few times. This CDR3 reads CASSITEISGNTIYF. CDR3 DNA sequence: TGTGCCAGTAGTATAACAGAGATCTCTGGAAACACCATATATTTT. V usage is TRBV19 and J usage is TRBJ1-3; the D is unclear. CDR1 is LNHDA, CDR2 SQIVND, per germline (reference sequence). V was clipped by 2 bases and J by 0 bases, with 8 bases between them. The CDR3 runs to 15 residues.

The rearrangement links TRBV2 to TRBJ2-3, with 8 bases aligning to TRBD2. The CDR3 extends over 17 amino acids. V lost 4 bases and J lost 7; bases outside the gene matches: 16. Germline V gene lookup returns CDR1 SNHLY and CDR2 FYNNEI. In nucleotides, the CDR3 is TGTGCCAGCAGTGTGGCTCCAGCGGGAGCTACGGGCCATACGCAGTATTTT. It translates to CASSVAPAGATGHTQYF.

V is TRBV19 and J is TRBJ2-1; 10 bases agree with TRBD2. The junction had 9 bases not matched to a gene; V was cut back by 3 bases and J by 4 bases. This CDR3 is built from 17 residues. From germline, CDR1 is LNHDA and CDR2 SQIVND (reference sequence). The CDR3 nucleotides read TGTGCCAGTAGTATCCCCTCCGGGACTAGCGAGTACAATGAGCAGTTCTTC. Protein sequence: CASSIPSGTSEYNEQFF. Full variable domain (missing parts from reference TRBV19 and TRBJ2-1): DGGITQSPKYLFRKEGQNVTLSCEQNLNHDAMYWYRQDPGQGLRLIYYSQIVNDFQKGDIAEGYSVSREKKESFPLTVTSAQKNPTAFYLCASSIPSGTSEYNEQFFGPGTRLTVL.

This clone was observed once. J is TRBJ2-7 and V is TRBV5-4, with D perhaps matching TRBD1 (6 bases). V lost 3 bases and J 3 bases, leaving 19 bases between the germline ends. Germline assignment: CDR1 SGHNT and CDR2 YYREEE (reference sequence). There are 16 residues in the CDR3. The DNA for the CDR3 is TGTGCCAGCAGCTCGGGTAGTACAGGGTTAGTCTACGAGCAGTACTTC. This translates into CASSSGSTGLVYEQYF.

The chain recombines TRBV6-5 with TRBJ2-5; 7 nucleotides match TRBD2. The CDR3 spans 14 residues. The V and J ends lost 5 bases and 3 bases, in that order; junction bases with no gene match: 6. CDR1 and CDR2 from the germline V gene are MNHEY and SVGAGI. The CDR3 coding sequence is TGTGCCAGCAGTGCGCCTGGGGGGGAAGAGACCCAGTACTTC. Protein product: CASSAPGGEETQYF.

The V gene is TRBV28, the J gene TRBJ2-7, with 10 bases matching TRBD2. Germline CDR1 MDHEN, CDR2 SYDVKM. This CDR3 is built from 15 residues. The V and J ends lost 6 bases and 3 bases, in that order; junction bases with no gene match: 8. The CDR3: CASRPGTSANYEQYF. The CDR3 DNA reads as TGTGCCAGCAGACCCGGGACTAGCGCCAACTACGAGCAGTACTTC. Full variable domain (remainder filled in from reference TRBV28 and TRBJ2-7): DVKVTQSSRYLVKRTGEKVFLECVQDMDHENMFWYRQDPGLGLRLIYFSYDVKMKEKGDIPEGYSVSREKKERFSLILESASTNQTSMYLCASRPGTSANYEQYFGPGTRLTVT.

The rearrangement links TRBV9 to TRBJ1-2; 8 bases are shared with TRBD1. Germline V lookup: CDR1 SGDLS, CDR2 YYNGEE. The CDR3 is 14 residues long. Trimming cost V 2 bases and J 4 bases; bases outside gene matches: 4. The CDR3 loop reads CASSVDRAFYGYTF. The CDR3 DNA follows: TGTGCCAGCAGCGTGGACAGGGCCTTCTATGGCTACACCTTC.

The chain uses TRBV27 and TRBJ1-3; D is uncertain. This CDR3 has 14 amino acids. The germline CDR1 and CDR2 sequences are MNHEY and SMNVEV (reference sequence). V shed 2 bases and J shed 3 bases, with 8 bases lying between them. The CDR3 bases are TGTGCCAGCAGTTTACGGCTAGGTGGAAACACCATATATTTT. Translating gives CASSLRLGGNTIYF.

This clone was recorded once. At the DNA level, this CDR3 is encoded by other sequences in the same sample as well. The chain recombines TRBV14 with TRBJ2-6; D perhaps matches TRBD1 (5 bases). The germline CDR1 and CDR2 sequences are SGHDN and FVKESK. The CDR3 is made up of 21 amino acids. V dropped 0 bases and J dropped 2 bases, with 23 bases sitting between them. Here the CDR3 DNA reads TGTGCCAGCAGCCAAGATGAGGAAGGGGCGCGATCTGAACCTGGGGCCAACGTCCTGACTTTC. This codes for CASSQDEEGARSEPGANVLTF.